This T cell receptor (beta chain) was sequenced in a study of cytomegalovirus exposure and HLA in healthy donors. On the study more broadly: Earlier, 90 million to 140 million unique TCR beta sequences were recovered from approximately 180 million T cells by an analysis. Out of 398 genotyped donors, about 80% belonged to the Caucasian-associated ancestry cluster. Overall study findings and caveats: Later findings reportedly placed an Asian-associated ancestry cluster below the roughly 690-donor mean for N-insertions.

V shed 1 base and J shed 4 bases, with 13 bases lying between them. Germline values: CDR1 SGHTA, CDR2 FQGNSA. CDR3 length equals 15 residues. The primer mix had 60 Vbeta and 13 Jbeta primers. TCRdb's copy holds only in-frame clones and misses some; the assay was immunoSEQ multiplex PCR. Of approximately 99,000 clones in the sample, 79% were seen once. With regard to this clone: No antigen is known for it.

Input material: PBMCs. This sequence was found in a male donor in good health and CMV-seropositive. V gene TRBV7-2 combines with J gene TRBJ1-2; D gene ambiguous. The CDR3 sequence: CASSLDLTTIYGYTF. The CDR3 DNA follows: TGTGCCAGCAGCTTAGACCTCACAACGATCTATGGCTACACCTTC.